Shown below are 4 T cell receptor beta chains from a single sample sequenced in a study of shared clonotypes between healthy human individuals. Method: immunoSEQ multiplex PCR; TCRdb's copy keeps in-frame clones and lacks some. The table shows 2 million to 2.5 million clones, with about 94% occurring only once. CD45RO-negative, CCR7-selected cells formed the naive CD8 fraction, which excluded terminally differentiated effector memory CD45RA+ cells. The sequencing sample was made of naive CD8+ T cells sorted from blood. The source of these receptors is a man aged 18 to 35 in good health.

The chain links TRBV2 to TRBJ2-1; possibly TRBD1 for D (6 bases). Trimming took 5 bases from V and 0 from J, leaving 11 bases between them. CDR3 length equals 15 residues. The germline V gene encodes CDR1 SNHLY and CDR2 FYNNEI. CDR3 in DNA: TGTGCCAGCAGTTACACAGGGAGCTCCTACAATGAGCAGTTCTTC. Residues: CASSYTGSSYNEQFF.

This chain connects TRBV9 to TRBJ2-3; possibly TRBD1 or TRBD2 for D (5 bases each). V gave up 3 bases and J gave up 3 bases, with 14 bases separating them. CDR3 length equals 15 residues. Germline V gene sequence: CDR1 SGDLS, CDR2 YYNGEE. CDR3 protein: CASSARGDWTDTQYF. The DNA of the CDR3 is TGTGCCAGCAGCGCCCGGGGCGATTGGACAGATACGCAGTATTTT.

The V call is TRBV7-9, the J call TRBJ1-1; no definite D call. V gave up 5 bases and J gave up 3 bases, with 16 bases separating them. The germline V gene has CDR1 SEHNR and CDR2 FQNEAQ (reference sequence). This CDR3 is built from 15 residues. In DNA, the CDR3 is TGTGCCAGCAGCGACCCGGCTTCCGGATACACTGAAGCTTTCTTT. Translated: CASSDPASGYTEAFF.

As for this clone: The identical CDR3 is also encoded by other nucleotide sequences in the sample. The rearrangement joins TRBV28 to TRBJ2-7; D might be TRBD2 (5 bases). Trimming took 2 bases from V and 3 from J, leaving 11 bases between them. CDR3 length equals 14 residues. The V gene's germline CDR1 is MDHEN and CDR2 SYDVKM. The CDR3 DNA sequence: TGTGCCAGCAGTTTAACCGGGGAGAGCTACGAGCAGTACTTC. This codes for CASSLTGESYEQYF.